This T cell receptor (beta chain) appears in the sequencing data of a study of cytotoxic CD8 clonotypes in ibrutinib-treated CLL. Study details: The group held 10 to 11 relapsed/refractory and about 14 treatment-naive patients, with 17 to 18 IGHV unmutated. Patients attained approximately 24 partial and 2 complete responses; at median around 68 months, approximately 15 remained remitted while approximately 12 progressed.

With regard to this clone: Its antigen remains unknown.

The study, taken as a whole, reports: An increase in clonality occurred at ibrutinib response, followed by a return toward baseline at progression.

Investigators sought sequencing depths of between 1 in 200,000 and 1 in 1 million T cells. Sequenced by immunoSEQ multiplex PCR; TCRdb stores in-frame clones only, minus some. This sample carries about 35,000 clones, roughly two thirds of them seen once, and the ten largest clones take approximately 16%. Here the sequenced sample was PBMCs, taken at disease progression, from a patient treated with ibrutinib. This receptor was identified in a human donor with chronic lymphocytic leukemia.

In DNA form, the CDR3 reads TGCGCCAGCAGCTTGGCGGGACAGGGCTACAATGAGCAGTTCTTC. Translation gives CASSLAGQGYNEQFF. This chain uses TRBV5-1 with TRBJ2-1; 9 positions agree with TRBD1. Trimming took 0 bases from V and 3 from J; bases not matched to a gene: 1. Germline V gene sequence: CDR1 SGHRS, CDR2 YFSETQ. The length of the CDR3 is 15 residues.